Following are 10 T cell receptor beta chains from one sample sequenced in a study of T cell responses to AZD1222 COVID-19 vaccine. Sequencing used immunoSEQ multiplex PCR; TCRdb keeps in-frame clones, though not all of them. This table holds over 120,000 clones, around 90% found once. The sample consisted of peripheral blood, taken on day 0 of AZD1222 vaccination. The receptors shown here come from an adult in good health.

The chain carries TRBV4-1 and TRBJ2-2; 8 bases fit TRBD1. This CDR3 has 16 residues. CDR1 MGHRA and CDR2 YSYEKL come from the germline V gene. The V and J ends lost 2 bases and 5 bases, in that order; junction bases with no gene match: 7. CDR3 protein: CASSQPDRVLTGELFF. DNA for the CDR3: TGCGCCAGCAGCCAACCGGACAGGGTCTTGACCGGGGAGCTGTTTTTT.

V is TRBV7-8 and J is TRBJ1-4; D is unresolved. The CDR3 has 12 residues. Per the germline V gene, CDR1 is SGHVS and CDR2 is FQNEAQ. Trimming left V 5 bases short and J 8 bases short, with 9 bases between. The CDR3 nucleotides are TGTGCCAGCAGCCACCGGCCGGAAAAACTGTTTTTT. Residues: CASSHRPEKLFF. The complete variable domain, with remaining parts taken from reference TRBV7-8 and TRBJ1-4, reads GAGVSQSPRYKVAKRGQDVALRCDPISGHVSLFWYQQALGQGPEFLTYFQNEAQLDKSGLPSDRFFAERPEGSVSTLKIQRTQQEDSAVYLCASSHRPEKLFFGSGTQLSVL.

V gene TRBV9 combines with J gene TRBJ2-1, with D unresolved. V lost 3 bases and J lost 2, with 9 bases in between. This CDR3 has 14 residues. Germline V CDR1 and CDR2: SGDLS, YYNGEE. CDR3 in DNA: TGTGCCAGCAGCGCCACGGAACCCTACAATGAGCAGTTCTTC. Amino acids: CASSATEPYNEQFF.

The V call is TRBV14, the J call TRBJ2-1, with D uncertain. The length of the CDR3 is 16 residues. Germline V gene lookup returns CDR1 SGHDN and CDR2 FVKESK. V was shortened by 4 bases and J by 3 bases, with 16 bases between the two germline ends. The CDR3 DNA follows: TGTGCCAGCAGCCCTCAATCCAACCTCGGCTACAATGAGCAGTTCTTC. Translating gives CASSPQSNLGYNEQFF.

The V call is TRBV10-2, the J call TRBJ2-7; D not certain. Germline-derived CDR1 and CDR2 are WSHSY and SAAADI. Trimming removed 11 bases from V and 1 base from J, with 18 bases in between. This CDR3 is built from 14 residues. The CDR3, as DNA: TGCGCCGTCATCAGAAGGGAACAATCCTACGAGCAGTACTTC. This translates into CAVIRREQSYEQYF.

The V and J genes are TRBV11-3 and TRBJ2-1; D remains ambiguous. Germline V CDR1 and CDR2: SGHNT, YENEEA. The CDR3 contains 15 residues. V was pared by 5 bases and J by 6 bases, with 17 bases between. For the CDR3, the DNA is TGTGCCAGCAGCCGACGACTGGTCGACGTCAATGAGCAGTTCTTC. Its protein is CASSRRLVDVNEQFF.

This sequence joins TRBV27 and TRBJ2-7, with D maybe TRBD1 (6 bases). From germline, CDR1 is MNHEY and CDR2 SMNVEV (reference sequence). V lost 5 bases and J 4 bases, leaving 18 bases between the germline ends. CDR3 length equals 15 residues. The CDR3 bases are TGTGCCAGCAGTCAACCGGACAGTTTCCCATACGAGCAGTACTTC. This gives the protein CASSQPDSFPYEQYF.

The CDR3, as DNA: TGTGCCAGCATTGGACCGTGGAATGAGCAGTTCTTC. It specifies CASIGPWNEQFF. The chain joins TRBV27 to TRBJ2-1; D is undetermined. The length of the CDR3 is 12 residues. Trimming left V 7 bases short and J 7 bases short, with 11 bases between. Germline CDR1 MNHEY, CDR2 SMNVEV (reference sequence).

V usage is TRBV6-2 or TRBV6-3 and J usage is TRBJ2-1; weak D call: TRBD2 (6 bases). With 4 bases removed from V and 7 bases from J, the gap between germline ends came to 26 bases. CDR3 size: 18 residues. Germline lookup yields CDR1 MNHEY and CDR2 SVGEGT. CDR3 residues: CASSSSSGLALAGNEQFF. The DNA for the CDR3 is TGTGCCAGCAGTTCCTCATCGGGGCTAGCGTTAGCAGGGAATGAGCAGTTCTTC.

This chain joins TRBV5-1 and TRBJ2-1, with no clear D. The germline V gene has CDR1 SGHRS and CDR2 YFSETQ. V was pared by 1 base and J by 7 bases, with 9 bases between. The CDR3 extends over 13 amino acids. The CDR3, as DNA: TGCGCCAGCAGCTTGAGGGTGCGAAATGAGCAGTTCTTC. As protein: CASSLRVRNEQFF.